Listed below are T cell receptor beta chains from one sample, sequenced in a study of Graves' ophthalmopathy and Graves' hyperthyroidism. TCRdb ran MiXCR on the multiplex PCR reads and lists one entry per CDR3 protein. This sample yields 900,000 to 1,200,000 distinct CDR3 sequences, of which about 36% are seen a single time; around 10% belongs to the top ten. Sample: peripheral blood or thyroid tissue (not recorded which). The receptors shown here come from an adult man with Graves' hyperthyroidism. CDR3s include the opening cysteine and the closing phenylalanine or tryptophan. Fields, in order: V gene, J gene, CDR3 length, CDR3 protein.

V: TRBV12-3/TRBV12-4; J: TRBJ1-1; length: 15; CDR3: CASSERGQGRTEAFF
V: TRBV10-3; J: TRBJ1-1; length: 16; CDR3: CAISYGGGRMNTEAFF
V: TRBV2; J: TRBJ1-5; length: 13; CDR3: CASSEEVPKPQHF
V: TRBV7-2; J: TRBJ2-2; length: 15; CDR3: CASSLGLAGGKELFF
V: TRBV10-2; J: TRBJ2-5; length: 15; CDR3: CASSQWTGPLETQYF
V: TRBV20-1; J: TRBJ2-7; length: 14; CDR3: CSATPETVLYEQYF
V: TRBV29-1; J: TRBJ1-5; length: 14; CDR3: CSSGDSNSNQPQHF
V: TRBV9; J: TRBJ2-2; length: 14; CDR3: CASSVVPNTGELFF
V: TRBV25-1; J: TRBJ2-5; length: 15; CDR3: CASRRDRGGEETQYF
V: TRBV6-5; J: TRBJ2-7; length: 13; CDR3: CASSYSSKSEQYF
V: TRBV5-8; J: TRBJ1-2; length: 15; CDR3: CASSFDRGHSYGYTF
V: TRBV20-1; J: TRBJ2-7; length: 15; CDR3: CSADPPAGGTHEQYF
V: TRBV13; J: TRBJ2-7; length: 15; CDR3: CASSAPGQGHSEQYF
V: TRBV10-2; J: TRBJ2-5; length: 11; CDR3: CASSDLLGQYF
V: TRBV7-9; J: TRBJ2-2; length: 15; CDR3: CASSVRDTPAGELFF
V: TRBV29-1; J: TRBJ1-3; length: 9; CDR3: CSVVRTIYF
V: TRBV9; J: TRBJ2-5; length: 16; CDR3: CASSIGLAGGQETQYF
V: TRBV6-5; J: TRBJ1-5; length: 14; CDR3: CASSYSQGYQPQHF
V: TRBV5-1; J: TRBJ2-7; length: 16; CDR3: CASSQADAGSSYEQYF
V: TRBV6-1; J: TRBJ1-1; length: 13; CDR3: CASSEYRVAEAFF
V: TRBV5-6; J: TRBJ2-7; length: 13; CDR3: CASSSAGPYEQYF
V: TRBV7-2; J: TRBJ1-3; length: 15; CDR3: CASSKGGGSGNTIYF
V: TRBV12-3/TRBV12-4; J: TRBJ2-2; length: 15; CDR3: CASSSPDRLAGELFF
V: TRBV6-2/TRBV6-3; J: TRBJ1-1; length: 12; CDR3: CASSPTGREAFF
V: TRBV20-1; J: TRBJ1-1; length: 12; CDR3: CSAIRGTPEAFF
V: TRBV10-2; J: TRBJ2-2; length: 15; CDR3: CASSVGAANTEELFF
V: TRBV20-1; J: TRBJ1-1; length: 14; CDR3: CSARGGGPNTEAFF
V: TRBV7-9; J: TRBJ1-5; length: 17; CDR3: CASSLGDSALSNQPQHF
V: TRBV29-1; J: TRBJ2-7; length: 13; CDR3: CSVETDYGYEQYF
V: TRBV29-1; J: TRBJ2-5; length: 12; CDR3: CSVRKYQETQYF
V: TRBV12-5; J: TRBJ1-1; length: 13; CDR3: CASGTTANTEAFF
V: TRBV7-8; J: TRBJ2-6; length: 15; CDR3: CASSPVESGANVLTF
V: TRBV29-1; J: TRBJ2-7; length: 14; CDR3: CGISGQQTSYEQYF
V: TRBV9; J: TRBJ2-1; length: 15; CDR3: CASSATGTVHNEQFF
V: TRBV5-6; J: TRBJ1-1; length: 15; CDR3: CASSLEWPPDTEAFF
V: TRBV30; J: TRBJ1-1; length: 13; CDR3: CAWRSQLNTEAFF
V: TRBV7-2; J: TRBJ2-7; length: 14; CDR3: CASSPNVVSYEQYF
V: TRBV7-2; J: TRBJ1-4; length: 15; CDR3: CASRSGTGINEKLFF
V: TRBV7-8; J: TRBJ2-7; length: 15; CDR3: CASSLLPDGLYEQYF
V: TRBV9; J: TRBJ1-4; length: 18; CDR3: CASSLPKGGGTDNEKLFF
V: TRBV29-1; J: TRBJ2-7; length: 12; CDR3: CSVAGATYEQYF
V: TRBV5-1; J: TRBJ2-5; length: 14; CDR3: CASSLGSGMETQYF
V: TRBV7-6; J: TRBJ1-1; length: 15; CDR3: CASSLAQEVNTEAFF
V: TRBV2; J: TRBJ1-1; length: 17; CDR3: CASSEGLARELNTEAFF
V: TRBV2; J: TRBJ1-3; length: 14; CDR3: CASSQTVSGNTIYF
V: TRBV7-3; J: TRBJ2-2; length: 14; CDR3: CASSSQGFTGELFF
V: TRBV6-5; J: TRBJ1-2; length: 12; CDR3: CASSYSRTVYTF
V: TRBV9; J: TRBJ1-2; length: 13; CDR3: CASSLDGGFGYTF
V: TRBV12-3/TRBV12-4; J: TRBJ1-3; length: 13; CDR3: CATGDRGQYTIYF
V: TRBV7-2; J: TRBJ2-5; length: 14; CDR3: CASSSGDPGETQYF
V: TRBV24-1; J: TRBJ2-3; length: 13; CDR3: CATSALTIDTQYF
V: TRBV29-1; J: TRBJ1-1; length: 13; CDR3: CSVVQGAGTEAFF
V: TRBV7-9; J: TRBJ1-6; length: 13; CDR3: CASSLVRARTLHF
V: TRBV20-1; J: TRBJ2-5; length: 18; CDR3: CSASTPEASGVREETQYF